One and the same sample provided the 7 T cell receptor beta chains below, sequenced in a study of OX40 agonist ivuxolimab in advanced cancers. Using immunoSEQ multiplex PCR, the repertoire was profiled, and TCRdb retains in-frame clones only, with some absent. The sample includes some 110,000 clones, roughly 95% seen only once; the top ten take more than 0.15%. The sequences come from CD4+ or CD8+ T cells sorted from blood, collected in a trial of the OX40 agonist ivuxolimab. The source is an adult with an advanced solid tumor such as melanoma, head and neck, liver or kidney cancer.

The chain uses TRBV5-6 and TRBJ1-5, with D uncertain. With 1 base removed from V and 0 bases from J, the gap between germline ends came to 5 bases. Germline lookup yields CDR1 SGHDT and CDR2 YYEEEE. The CDR3 loop spans 14 amino acids. CDR3 protein: CASSLRHSNQPQHF. As DNA, the CDR3 is TGTGCCAGCAGCTTGAGACATAGCAATCAGCCCCAGCATTTT.

J is TRBJ2-7 and V is TRBV4-3; the D call may be TRBD1 or TRBD2 (5 bases each). V shed 3 bases and J shed 3 bases, with 18 bases lying between them. There are 16 residues in the CDR3. Germline CDR1 and CDR2: LGHNA and YSLEER. The CDR3 sequence is CASSQLRDGTVYEQYF. DNA for the CDR3: TGCGCCAGCAGCCAGCTCCGGGACGGAACCGTCTACGAGCAGTACTTC.

J is TRBJ2-4 and V is TRBV5-4; D call uncertain. V lost 5 bases and J lost 1, with 7 bases in between. The CDR3 extends over 13 amino acids. Germline V gene sequence: CDR1 SGHNT, CDR2 YYREEE (reference sequence). In nucleotides, the CDR3 is TGTGCCAGCAGAGCTAGGGCCAAAAACATTCAGTACTTC. It is translated as CASRARAKNIQYF.

The CDR3 DNA reads TGCGCCAGCAGCCAAGATCGGAGCAGATCCTACGAGCAGTACTTC. Protein sequence: CASSQDRSRSYEQYF. V gene TRBV4-3 combines with J gene TRBJ2-7; the D is unclear. Per germline, CDR1 LGHNA and CDR2 YSLEER. V was cut by 0 bases and J by 1 base, with 10 bases left in between. The CDR3 length is 15 residues.

On this clone itself: Other nucleotide sequences from this sample produce the same CDR3. This chain joins TRBV7-2 and TRBJ2-4; D gene uncertain. The CDR3 totals 12 residues. The V gene lost 5 bases and the J gene lost 6 bases, with 8 bases spanning the gap. Looked up from germline, CDR1 is SGHTA and CDR2 is FQGNSA. The CDR3 reads CASSPDRNIQYF. The CDR3 DNA sequence: TGTGCCAGCAGCCCTGACCGAAACATTCAGTACTTC.

The chain is built from TRBV6-6 and TRBJ2-3, with D tentatively TRBD2 (7 bases). The CDR3 spans 15 residues. V lost 5 bases, J lost 2 bases, and 14 bases lay in between. The germline CDR1 and CDR2 sequences are MNHNY and SVGAGI (reference sequence). CDR3 nucleotides: TGTGCCAGCAGTAAGGGGGGGACTAACACAGATACGCAGTATTTT. Translated: CASSKGGTNTDTQYF.

This clone appeared a few times. The CDR3 sequence is CAIRAAQGNEKLFF. The CDR3, as DNA: TGTGCCATCAGGGCAGCCCAGGGAAATGAAAAACTGTTTTTT. The chain joins TRBV10-3 to TRBJ1-4; D might be TRBD1 (5 bases). The CDR3 runs to 14 residues. The V gene lost 6 bases and the J gene lost 5 bases, with 13 bases spanning the gap. Germline CDR1 ENHRY, CDR2 SYGVKD.